This TCR beta chain was captured in a study of T cells in women clearing cervical HPV infection. Across the study: Cases: HPV16-related CIN3 or worse on histology, 2 invasive cancers. Case blood was drawn a median about 150 days after lesion detection. Overall study results and limits: Repertoire richness, not evenness, was significantly elevated in CIN3+ cases versus controls. Controls had more TRBV6-7 (0.16%) than cases (about 0.11%).

A word on this clone: Its target is unknown. The read gets to within 3 residues of the CDR3 end, and the germline J gene fills in the rest.

The germline CDR1 and CDR2 sequences are SNHLY and FYNNEI. The ends lost 6 bases at V and 1 base at J; junction bases unmatched: 5. The CDR3 runs to 15 residues. Data came from immunoSEQ multiplex PCR; TCRdb stores just in-frame clones and leaves some out. The specimen's table records 40,000 to 60,000 clones. The chain recombines TRBV2 with TRBJ1-5; TRBD1 agrees at 8 bases. The specimen sequenced was blood buffy coat. This clonotype was obtained from a woman aged 18 to 75 with a cervical HPV16 infection that either progressed to CIN3+ or cleared (not recorded which). Incomplete CDR3 DNA: TGTGCCAGCAGACCAGACAGGGGCAGCAATCAGCCC. Encoded protein: CASRPDRGSNQP. The whole CDR3 protein is CASRPDRGSNQPQHF.